This T cell receptor beta chain was captured in a study of T cell repertoires in cytomegalovirus infection. Whole-study results and caveats: Ex vivo, HLA-C-restricted CMV-specific TCR beta clonotypes prevailed over the rest of the response.

On this clonotype itself: Its antigen is undetermined. The junction departs from germline at one end; a sequencing error may be responsible.

TCRdb itself ran the reads through MiXCR, one entry per CDR3 protein. This sample has around 450,000 distinct CDR3 sequences, with about a third found just once. The CDR3 runs to 12 residues. Germline CDR1 is SGHAT and CDR2 is FQNNGV. Source material: PBMCs. The chain employs TRBV11-2 and TRBJ1-1; no definite D call. The TCR sequence derives from a human donor in good health (CMV status not recorded). Some clones in this sample may be carry-over from other donors' samples. Written as DNA, the CDR3 is TGTGCCAGCAGCTTACCATTCCTTGAAGCTTTATTT. As protein: CASSLPFLEALF.